These T cell receptor beta chains were read from a single sample in a study of blood T cell repertoires in COVID-19. TCRdb keeps only in-frame clones here, not all; method: immunoSEQ multiplex PCR. The profile shows 150,000 to 200,000 clones, roughly nine tenths of them singletons. Sequenced: peripheral blood. These receptors were collected from a man aged 60 to 75 with acute or convalescent COVID-19. CDR3s include the opening cysteine and the closing phenylalanine or tryptophan. A D gene is named only where the DNA matches it firmly. The size field is filled for only some rows; it gives once, few, many or a size class.

>TRBV2|TRBJ2-7|-|TRBD2
TGTGCCAGCAGTGCAACTTCTAGCGGAACTAACTCCTACGAGCAGTACTTC
CASSATSSGTNSYEQYF
>TRBV14|TRBJ1-2|-|-
TGTGCCAGCAGCCAAGGAGAGGGACTGTTGAATGGCTACACCTTC
CASSQGEGLLNGYTF
>TRBV6-5|TRBJ2-1|once|TRBD2
TGTGCCAGCAGACTCCTAGCGGGGGGGCAGAATGAGCAGTTCTTC
CASRLLAGGQNEQFF
>TRBV12-3/TRBV12-4|TRBJ1-1|-|-
TGTGCCAGCACCCCACCGGGCACAGGCCGAGCTTTCTTT
CASTPPGTGRAFF
>TRBV15|TRBJ2-7|-|TRBD1
TGTGCCACCAGCAGAGATCCAGGACAGGTTGACGAGCAGTACTTC
CATSRDPGQVDEQYF
>TRBV4-1|TRBJ2-5|-|-
TGCGCCAGCAGCCAAGATTTTTGGGGGGGCGCAGAGACCCAGTACTTC
CASSQDFWGGAETQYF
>TRBV7-6|TRBJ2-1|-|TRBD2
TGTGCCAGCAGCTTAGGTGTAGCGGGGGGTGTAAATGAGCAGTTCTTC
CASSLGVAGGVNEQFF
>TRBV5-1|TRBJ2-3|-|-
TGCGCCAGCAGCTTGGGGGTGCCGAGGGGCACAGATACGCAGTATTTT
CASSLGVPRGTDTQYF
>TRBV5-1|TRBJ1-2|few|-
TGCGCCAGCAGCTTGGTGTCAGTGGGAGCCCCCTATGGCTACACCTTC
CASSLVSVGAPYGYTF
>TRBV6-6|TRBJ2-2|once|-
TGTGCCAGCCGGATCCGGGGAAACACCGGGGAGCTGTTTTTT
CASRIRGNTGELFF
>TRBV5-4|TRBJ2-3|once|-
TGTGCCAGCAGCTTTCTCGGGGGTTCCACAGATACGCAGTATTTT
CASSFLGGSTDTQYF
>TRBV5-6|TRBJ2-1|-|TRBD2
TGTGCCAGCAGCTTACGAAGCGGGGGGTTCTCCTACAATGAGCAGTTCTTC
CASSLRSGGFSYNEQFF
>TRBV7-2|TRBJ1-2|-|-
TGTGCCAGCAGCCCTACAGAAGGCAACTATGGCTACACCTTC
CASSPTEGNYGYTF
>TRBV4-1|TRBJ2-1|-|TRBD2
TGCGCCAGCAGCCAAGATGATAGCCTAGCGGGTACCAGGGAGCAGTTCTTC
CASSQDDSLAGTREQFF